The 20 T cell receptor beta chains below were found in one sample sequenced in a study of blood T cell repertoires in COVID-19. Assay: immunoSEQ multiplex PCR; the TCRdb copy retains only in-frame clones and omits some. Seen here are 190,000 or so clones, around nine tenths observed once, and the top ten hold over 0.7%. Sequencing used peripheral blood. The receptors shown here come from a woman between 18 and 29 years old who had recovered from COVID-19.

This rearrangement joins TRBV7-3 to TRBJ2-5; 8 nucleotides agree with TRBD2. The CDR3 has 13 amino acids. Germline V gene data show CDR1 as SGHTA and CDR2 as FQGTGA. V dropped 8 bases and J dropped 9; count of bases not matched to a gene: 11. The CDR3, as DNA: TGTGCCAGCGGAAGCGGGGGCGTGGGGGCCCAGTACTTC. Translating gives CASGSGGVGAQYF.

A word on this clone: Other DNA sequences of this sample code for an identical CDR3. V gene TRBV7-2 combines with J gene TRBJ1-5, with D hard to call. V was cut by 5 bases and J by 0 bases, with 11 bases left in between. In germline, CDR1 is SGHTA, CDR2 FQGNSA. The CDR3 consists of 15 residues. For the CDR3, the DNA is TGTGCCAGCAGCCAGTCGGGGTTTAGCAATCAGCCCCAGCATTTT. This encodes CASSQSGFSNQPQHF.

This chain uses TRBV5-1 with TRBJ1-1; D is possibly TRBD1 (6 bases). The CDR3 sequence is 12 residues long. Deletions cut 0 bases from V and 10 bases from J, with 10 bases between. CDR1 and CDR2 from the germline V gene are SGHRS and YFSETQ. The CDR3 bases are TGCGCCAGCAGCTTGGAACAGGGAGCAGCTTTCTTT. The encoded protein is CASSLEQGAAFF.

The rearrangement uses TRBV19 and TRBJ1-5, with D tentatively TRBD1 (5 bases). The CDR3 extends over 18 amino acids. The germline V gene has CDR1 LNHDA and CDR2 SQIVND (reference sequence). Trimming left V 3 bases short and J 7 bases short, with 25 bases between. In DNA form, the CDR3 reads TGTGCCAGTAGTATGGGGATTGATCGGGGACTCCGGAAACAGCCCCAGCATTTT. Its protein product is CASSMGIDRGLRKQPQHF.

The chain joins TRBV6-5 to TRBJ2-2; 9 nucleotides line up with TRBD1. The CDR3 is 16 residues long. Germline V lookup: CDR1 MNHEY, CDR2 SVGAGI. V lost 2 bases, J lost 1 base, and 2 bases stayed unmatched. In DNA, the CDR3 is TGTGCCAGCAGTTACCCGGGACAGGGGAACACCGGGGAGCTGTTTTTT. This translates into CASSYPGQGNTGELFF.

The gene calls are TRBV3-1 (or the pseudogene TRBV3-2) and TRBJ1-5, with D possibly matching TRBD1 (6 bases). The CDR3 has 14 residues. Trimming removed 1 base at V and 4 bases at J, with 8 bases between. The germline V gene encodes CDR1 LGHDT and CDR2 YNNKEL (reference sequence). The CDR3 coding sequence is TGTGCCAGCAGCCAAGGCACAGGGAATCAGCCCCAGCATTTT. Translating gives CASSQGTGNQPQHF.

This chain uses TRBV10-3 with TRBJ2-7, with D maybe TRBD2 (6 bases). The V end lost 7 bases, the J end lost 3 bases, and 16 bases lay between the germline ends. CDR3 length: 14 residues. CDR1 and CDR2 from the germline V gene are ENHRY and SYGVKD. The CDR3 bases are TGTGCCATCACCGAGCGGAGGGAGGTCTACGAGCAGTACGTC. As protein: CAITERREVYEQYV.

The CDR3 loop is CASSHPRTGRNTEAFF. CDR3 bases: TGCGCCAGCAGCCACCCTAGGACAGGGAGAAACACTGAAGCTTTCTTT. This chain joins TRBV4-1 and TRBJ1-1, with TRBD1 identical over 8 bases. The germline V gene encodes CDR1 MGHRA and CDR2 YSYEKL. V trimming: 3 bases; J trimming: 2 bases; junction bases outside the gene matches: 8. The CDR3 sequence is 16 residues long.

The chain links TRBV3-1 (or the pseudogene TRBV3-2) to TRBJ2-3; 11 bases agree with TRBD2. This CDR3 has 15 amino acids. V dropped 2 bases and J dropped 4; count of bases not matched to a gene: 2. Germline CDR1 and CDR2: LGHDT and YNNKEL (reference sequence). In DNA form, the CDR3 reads TGTGCCAGCAGCCAATTACTAGCGGGAGCAGATACGCAGTATTTT. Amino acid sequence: CASSQLLAGADTQYF.

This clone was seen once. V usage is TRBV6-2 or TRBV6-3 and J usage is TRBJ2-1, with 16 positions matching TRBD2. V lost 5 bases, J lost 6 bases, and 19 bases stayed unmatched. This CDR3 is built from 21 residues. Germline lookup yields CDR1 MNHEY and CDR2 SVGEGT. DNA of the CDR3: TGTGCCAGCAGTACCAATGTCCCGGGACTAGCGGGAGGGCGTGATGGCAATGAGCAGTTCTTC. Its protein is CASSTNVPGLAGGRDGNEQFF.

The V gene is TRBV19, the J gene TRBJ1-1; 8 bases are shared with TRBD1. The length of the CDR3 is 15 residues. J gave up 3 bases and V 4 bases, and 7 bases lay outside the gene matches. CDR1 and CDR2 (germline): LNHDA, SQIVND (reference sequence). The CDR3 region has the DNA TGTGCCAGTAGTACGGCGGCAGGGGGCTACACTGAAGCTTTCTTT. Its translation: CASSTAAGGYTEAFF.

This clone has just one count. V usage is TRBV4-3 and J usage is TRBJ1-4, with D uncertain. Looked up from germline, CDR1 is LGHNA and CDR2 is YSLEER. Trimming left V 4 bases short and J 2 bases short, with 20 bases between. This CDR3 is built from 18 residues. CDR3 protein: CASSPKFPGAVTNEKLFF. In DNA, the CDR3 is TGCGCCAGCAGCCCTAAGTTTCCCGGAGCAGTGACTAATGAAAAACTGTTTTTT.

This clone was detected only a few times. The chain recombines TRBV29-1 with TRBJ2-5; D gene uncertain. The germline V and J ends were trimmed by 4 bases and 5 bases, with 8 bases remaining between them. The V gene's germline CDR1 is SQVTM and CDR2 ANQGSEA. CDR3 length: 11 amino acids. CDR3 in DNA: TGCAGCGTTGTCCCTACCGAGACCCAGTACTTC. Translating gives CSVVPTETQYF.

The CDR3 here is CASSLGQGGEQYF. CDR3 bases: TGTGCCAGCAGCTTGGGACAGGGAGGAGAGCAGTACTTC. This sequence joins TRBV5-6 and TRBJ2-7; tentatively, D is TRBD1 (7 bases). The germline V and J ends were trimmed by 0 bases and 7 bases, with 11 bases remaining between them. CDR1 is SGHDT, CDR2 YYEEEE, per germline. This CDR3 contains 13 residues.

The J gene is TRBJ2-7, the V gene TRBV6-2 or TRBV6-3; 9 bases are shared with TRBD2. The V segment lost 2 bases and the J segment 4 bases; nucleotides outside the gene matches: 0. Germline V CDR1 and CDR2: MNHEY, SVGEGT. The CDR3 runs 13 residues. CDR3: CASSYLAGYEQYV. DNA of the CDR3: TGTGCCAGCAGTTACCTAGCGGGATACGAGCAGTACGTC.

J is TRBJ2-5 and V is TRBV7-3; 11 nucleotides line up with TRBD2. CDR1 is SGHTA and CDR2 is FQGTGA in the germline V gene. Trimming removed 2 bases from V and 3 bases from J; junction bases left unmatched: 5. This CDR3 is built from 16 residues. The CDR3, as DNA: TGTGCCAGCAGCTTAGCCGGGACTAGCGGAAAAGAGACCCAGTACTTC. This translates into CASSLAGTSGKETQYF.

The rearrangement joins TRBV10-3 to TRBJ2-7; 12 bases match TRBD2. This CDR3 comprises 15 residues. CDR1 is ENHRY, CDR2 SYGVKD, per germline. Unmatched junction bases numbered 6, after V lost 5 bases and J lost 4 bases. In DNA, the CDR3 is TGTGCCATCAGTTCGACTAGCGGGAGCTATTACGAGCAGTACGTC. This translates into CAISSTSGSYYEQYV.

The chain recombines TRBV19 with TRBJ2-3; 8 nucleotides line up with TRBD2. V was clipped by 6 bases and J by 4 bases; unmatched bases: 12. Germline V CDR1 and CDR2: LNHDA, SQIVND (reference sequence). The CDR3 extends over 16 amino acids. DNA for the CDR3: TGTGCCAGTAGGCCGCTTAGGCGGGGGGCCCCAGATACGCAGTATTTT. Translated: CASRPLRRGAPDTQYF.

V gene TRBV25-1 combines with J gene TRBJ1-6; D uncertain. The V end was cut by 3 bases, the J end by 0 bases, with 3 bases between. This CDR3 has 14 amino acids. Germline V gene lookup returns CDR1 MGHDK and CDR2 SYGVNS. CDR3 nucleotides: TGTGCCAGCAGTGACGGCTCCTATAATTCACCCCTCCACTTT. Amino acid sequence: CASSDGSYNSPLHF. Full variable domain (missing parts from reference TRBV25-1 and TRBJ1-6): EADIYQTPRYLVIGTGKKITLECSQTMGHDKMYWYQQDPGMELHLIHYSYGVNSTEKGDLSSESTVSRIRTEHFPLTLESARPSHTSQYLCASSDGSYNSPLHFGNGTRLTVT.

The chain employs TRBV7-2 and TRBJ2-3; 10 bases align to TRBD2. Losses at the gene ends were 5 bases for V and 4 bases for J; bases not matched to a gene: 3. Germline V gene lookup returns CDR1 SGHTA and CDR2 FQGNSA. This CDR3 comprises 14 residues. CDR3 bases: TGTGCCAGCAGCCTTGGGACTAGCGCAGATACGCAGTATTTT. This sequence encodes CASSLGTSADTQYF.